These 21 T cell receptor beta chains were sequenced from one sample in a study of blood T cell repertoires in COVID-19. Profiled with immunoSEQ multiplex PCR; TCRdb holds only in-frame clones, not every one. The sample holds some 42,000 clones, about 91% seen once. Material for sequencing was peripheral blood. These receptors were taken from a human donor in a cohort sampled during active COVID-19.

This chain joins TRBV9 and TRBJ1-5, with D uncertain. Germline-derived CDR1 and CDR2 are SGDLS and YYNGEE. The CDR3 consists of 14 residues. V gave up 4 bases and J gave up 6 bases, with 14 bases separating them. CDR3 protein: CASSNREAIQPQHF. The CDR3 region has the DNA TGTGCCAGCAGCAACCGGGAGGCAATTCAGCCCCAGCATTTT.

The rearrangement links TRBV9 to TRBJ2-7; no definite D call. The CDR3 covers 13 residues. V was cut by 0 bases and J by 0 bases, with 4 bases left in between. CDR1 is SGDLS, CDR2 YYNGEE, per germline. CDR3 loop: CASSVGSSYEQYF. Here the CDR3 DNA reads TGTGCCAGCAGCGTAGGCAGCTCCTACGAGCAGTACTTC. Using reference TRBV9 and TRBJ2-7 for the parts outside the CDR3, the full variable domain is DSGVTQTPKHLITATGQRVTLRCSPRSGDLSVYWYQQSLDQGLQFLIQYYNGEERAKGNILERFSAQQFPDLHSELNLSSLELGDSALYFCASSVGSSYEQYFGPGTRLTVT.

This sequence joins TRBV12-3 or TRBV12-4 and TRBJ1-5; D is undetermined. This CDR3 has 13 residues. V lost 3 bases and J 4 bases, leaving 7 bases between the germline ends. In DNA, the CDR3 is TGTGCCAGCAGTTTCCGGGAGAATCAGCCCCAGCATTTT. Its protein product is CASSFRENQPQHF.

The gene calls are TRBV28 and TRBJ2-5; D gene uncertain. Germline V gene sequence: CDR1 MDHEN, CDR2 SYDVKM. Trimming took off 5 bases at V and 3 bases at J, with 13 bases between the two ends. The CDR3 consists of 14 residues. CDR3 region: CASSPHQAKETQYF. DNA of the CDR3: TGTGCCAGCAGTCCCCACCAGGCGAAAGAGACCCAGTACTTC.

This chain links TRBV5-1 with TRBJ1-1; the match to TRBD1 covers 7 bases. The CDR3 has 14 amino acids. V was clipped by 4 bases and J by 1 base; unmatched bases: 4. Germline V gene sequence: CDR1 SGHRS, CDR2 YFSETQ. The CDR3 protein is CASSTDRPNTEAFF. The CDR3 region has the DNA TGCGCCAGCAGCACGGACAGGCCGAACACTGAAGCTTTCTTT.

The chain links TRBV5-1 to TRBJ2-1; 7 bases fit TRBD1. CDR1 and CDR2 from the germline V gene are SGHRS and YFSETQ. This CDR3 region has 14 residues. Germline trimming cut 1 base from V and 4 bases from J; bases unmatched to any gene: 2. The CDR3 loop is CASSLLGQYNEQFF. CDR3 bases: TGCGCCAGCAGCTTGTTGGGACAGTACAATGAGCAGTTCTTC.

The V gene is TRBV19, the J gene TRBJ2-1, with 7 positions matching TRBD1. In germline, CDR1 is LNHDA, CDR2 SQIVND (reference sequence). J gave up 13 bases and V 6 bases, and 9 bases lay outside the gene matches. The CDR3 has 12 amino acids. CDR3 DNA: TGTGCCAGTAGCCCCGGCCGGGACAGACAGTTCTTC. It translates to CASSPGRDRQFF.

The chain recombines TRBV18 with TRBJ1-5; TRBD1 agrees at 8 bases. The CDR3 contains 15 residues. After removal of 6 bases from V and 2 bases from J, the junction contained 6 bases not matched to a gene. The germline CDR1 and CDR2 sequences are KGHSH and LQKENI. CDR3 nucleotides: TGTGCCAGCTCTCTAGACAGGGGAGGCAATCAGCCCCAGCATTTT. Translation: CASSLDRGGNQPQHF.

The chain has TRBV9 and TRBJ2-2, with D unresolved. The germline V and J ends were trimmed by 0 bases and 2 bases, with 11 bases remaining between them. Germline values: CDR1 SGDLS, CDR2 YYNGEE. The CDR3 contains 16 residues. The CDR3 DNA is TGTGCCAGCAGCGTAGAAGCCCGTGTCAACACCGGGGAGCTGTTTTTT. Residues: CASSVEARVNTGELFF.

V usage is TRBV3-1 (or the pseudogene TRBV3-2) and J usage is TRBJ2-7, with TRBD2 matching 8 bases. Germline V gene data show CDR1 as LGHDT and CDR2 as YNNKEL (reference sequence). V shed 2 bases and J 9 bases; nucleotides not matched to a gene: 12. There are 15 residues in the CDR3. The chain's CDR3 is CASSQTRGSGSRQYF. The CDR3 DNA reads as TGTGCCAGCAGCCAAACCCGAGGGAGCGGGAGTAGGCAGTACTTC.

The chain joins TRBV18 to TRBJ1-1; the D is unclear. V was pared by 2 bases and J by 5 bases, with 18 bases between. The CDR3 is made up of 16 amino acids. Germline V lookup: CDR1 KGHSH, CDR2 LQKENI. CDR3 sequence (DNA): TGTGCCAGCTCACCAGTCCAGCTCACCGCGGGGACTGAAGCTTTCTTT. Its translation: CASSPVQLTAGTEAFF.

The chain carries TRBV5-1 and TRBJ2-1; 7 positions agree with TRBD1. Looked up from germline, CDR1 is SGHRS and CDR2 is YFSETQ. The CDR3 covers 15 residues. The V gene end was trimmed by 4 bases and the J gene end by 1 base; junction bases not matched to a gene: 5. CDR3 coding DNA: TGCGCCAGCAGCCCCCGGACAGGTTCCTACAATGAGCAGTTCTTC. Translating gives CASSPRTGSYNEQFF.

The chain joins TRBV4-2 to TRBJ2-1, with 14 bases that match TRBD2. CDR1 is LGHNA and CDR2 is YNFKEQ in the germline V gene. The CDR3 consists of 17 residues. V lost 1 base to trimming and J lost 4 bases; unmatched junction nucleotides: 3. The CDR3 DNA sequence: TGTGCCAGCAGCCAAGGACTAGCGGGAGGGGGGTACAATGAGCAGTTCTTC. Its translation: CASSQGLAGGGYNEQFF.

The CDR3 DNA reads as TGTGCCAGCAGCTTACAGGGAAACTCTGGAAACACCATATATTTT. Translating gives CASSLQGNSGNTIYF. V and J are TRBV5-6 and TRBJ1-3; possibly TRBD1 for D (6 bases). This CDR3 is 15 amino acids long. Trimming removed 2 bases at V and 0 bases at J, with 9 bases between. The germline gives CDR1 SGHDT, CDR2 YYEEEE.

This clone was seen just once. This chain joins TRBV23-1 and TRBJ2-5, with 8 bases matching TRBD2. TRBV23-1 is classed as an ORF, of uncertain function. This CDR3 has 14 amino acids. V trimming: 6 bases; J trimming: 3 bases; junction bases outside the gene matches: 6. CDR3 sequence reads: CASRPGLDKETQYF. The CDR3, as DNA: TGCGCCAGCAGGCCGGGACTAGATAAAGAGACCCAGTACTTC.

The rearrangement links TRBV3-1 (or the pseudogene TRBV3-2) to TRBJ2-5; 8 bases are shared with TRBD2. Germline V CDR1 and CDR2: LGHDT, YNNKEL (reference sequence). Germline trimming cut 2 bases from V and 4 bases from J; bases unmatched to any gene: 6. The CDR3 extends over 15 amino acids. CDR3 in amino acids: CASSQSRGGLETQYF. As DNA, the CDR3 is TGTGCCAGCAGCCAAAGCCGGGGGGGACTAGAGACCCAGTACTTC.

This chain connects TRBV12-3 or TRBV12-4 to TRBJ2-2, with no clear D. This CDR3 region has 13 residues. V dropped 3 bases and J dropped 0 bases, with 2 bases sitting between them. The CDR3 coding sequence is TGTGCCAGCAGTTTCACGAACACCGGGGAGCTGTTTTTT. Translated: CASSFTNTGELFF.

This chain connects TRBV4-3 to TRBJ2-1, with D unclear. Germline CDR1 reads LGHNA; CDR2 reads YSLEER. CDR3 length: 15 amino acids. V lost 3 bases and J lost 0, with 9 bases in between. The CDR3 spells CASSHLGGSYNEQFF. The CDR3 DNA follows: TGCGCCAGCAGCCATCTAGGTGGCTCCTACAATGAGCAGTTCTTC.

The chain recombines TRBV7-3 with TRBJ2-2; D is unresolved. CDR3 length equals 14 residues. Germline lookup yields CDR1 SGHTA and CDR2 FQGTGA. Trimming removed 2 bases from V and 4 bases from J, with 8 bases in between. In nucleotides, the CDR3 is TGTGCCAGCAGCTTAGGCCCCGCCACCGGGGAGCTGTTTTTT. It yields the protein CASSLGPATGELFF.

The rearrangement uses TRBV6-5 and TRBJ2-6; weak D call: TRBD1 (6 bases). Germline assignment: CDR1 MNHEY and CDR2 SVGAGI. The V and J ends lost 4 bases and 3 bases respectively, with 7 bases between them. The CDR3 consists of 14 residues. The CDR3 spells CASSSGVGANVLTF. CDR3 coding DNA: TGTGCCAGCAGTTCAGGGGTTGGGGCCAACGTCCTGACTTTC.

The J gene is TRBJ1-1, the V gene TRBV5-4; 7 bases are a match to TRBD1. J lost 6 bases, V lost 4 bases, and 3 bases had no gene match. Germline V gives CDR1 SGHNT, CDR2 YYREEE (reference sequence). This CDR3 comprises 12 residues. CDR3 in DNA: TGTGCCAGCAGCCAGACAGGGTCTGAAGCTTTCTTT. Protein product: CASSQTGSEAFF.